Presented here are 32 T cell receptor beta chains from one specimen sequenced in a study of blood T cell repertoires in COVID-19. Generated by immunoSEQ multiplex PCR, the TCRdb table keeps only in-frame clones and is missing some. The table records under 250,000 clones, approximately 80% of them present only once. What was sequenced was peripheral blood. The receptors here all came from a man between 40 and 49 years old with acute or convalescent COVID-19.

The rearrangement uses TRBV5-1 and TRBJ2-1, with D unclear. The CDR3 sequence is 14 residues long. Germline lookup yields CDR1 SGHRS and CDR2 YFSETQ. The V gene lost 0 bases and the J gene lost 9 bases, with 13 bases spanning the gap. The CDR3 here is CASSLEFVASEQFF. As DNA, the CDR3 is TGCGCCAGCAGCTTGGAATTTGTGGCCAGTGAGCAGTTCTTC.

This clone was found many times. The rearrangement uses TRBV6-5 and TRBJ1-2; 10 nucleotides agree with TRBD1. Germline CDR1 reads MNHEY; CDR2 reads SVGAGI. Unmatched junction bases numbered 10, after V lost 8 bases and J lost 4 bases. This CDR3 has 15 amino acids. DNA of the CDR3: TGTGCCAGCGCGATGAGGGGACAGGGGACCTATGGCTACACCTTC. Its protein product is CASAMRGQGTYGYTF.

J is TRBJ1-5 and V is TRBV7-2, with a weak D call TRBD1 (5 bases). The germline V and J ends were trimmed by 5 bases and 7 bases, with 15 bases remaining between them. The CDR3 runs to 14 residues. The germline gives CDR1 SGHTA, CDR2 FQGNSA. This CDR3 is CASSLTSGNQPQHF. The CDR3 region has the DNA TGTGCCAGCAGCCTCACCTCAGGGAACCAGCCCCAGCATTTT.

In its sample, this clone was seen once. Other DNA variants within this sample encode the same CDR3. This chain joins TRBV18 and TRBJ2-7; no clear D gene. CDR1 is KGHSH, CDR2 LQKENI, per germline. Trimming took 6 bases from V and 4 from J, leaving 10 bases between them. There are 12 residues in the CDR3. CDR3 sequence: CASSPGSYEQYF. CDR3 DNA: TGTGCCAGCTCCCCCGGGTCGTACGAGCAGTACTTC.

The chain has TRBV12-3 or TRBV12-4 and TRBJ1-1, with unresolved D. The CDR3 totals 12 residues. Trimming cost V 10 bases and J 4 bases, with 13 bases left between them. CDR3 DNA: TGTGCCACCAGACAAGAACCCACTGAAGCTTTCTTT. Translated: CATRQEPTEAFF.

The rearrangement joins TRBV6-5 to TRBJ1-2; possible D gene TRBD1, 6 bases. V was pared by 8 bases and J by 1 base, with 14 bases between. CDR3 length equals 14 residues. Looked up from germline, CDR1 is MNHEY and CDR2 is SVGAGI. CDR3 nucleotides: TGTGCCAGCGGACGGACAGAATTTAACTATGGCTACACCTTC. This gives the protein CASGRTEFNYGYTF.

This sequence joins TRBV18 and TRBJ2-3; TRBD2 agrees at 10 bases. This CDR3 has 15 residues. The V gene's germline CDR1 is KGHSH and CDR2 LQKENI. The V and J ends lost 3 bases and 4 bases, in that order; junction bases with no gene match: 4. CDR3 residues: CASSPPSGSPDTQYF. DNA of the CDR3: TGTGCCAGCTCACCCCCTAGCGGGAGCCCAGATACGCAGTATTTT.

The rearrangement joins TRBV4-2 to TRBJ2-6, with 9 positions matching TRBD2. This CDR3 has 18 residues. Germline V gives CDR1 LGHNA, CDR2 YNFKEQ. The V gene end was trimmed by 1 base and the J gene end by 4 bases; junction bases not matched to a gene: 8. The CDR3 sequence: CASSQGREGLPGANVLTF. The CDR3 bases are TGTGCCAGCAGCCAAGGGCGGGAGGGCCTTCCAGGGGCCAACGTCCTGACTTTC.

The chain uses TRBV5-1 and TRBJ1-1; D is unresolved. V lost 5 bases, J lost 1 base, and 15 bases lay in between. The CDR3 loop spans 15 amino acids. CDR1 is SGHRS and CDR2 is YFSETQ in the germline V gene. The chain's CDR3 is CASRPQVLGNTEAFF. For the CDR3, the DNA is TGCGCCAGCAGGCCCCAGGTACTCGGGAACACTGAAGCTTTCTTT.

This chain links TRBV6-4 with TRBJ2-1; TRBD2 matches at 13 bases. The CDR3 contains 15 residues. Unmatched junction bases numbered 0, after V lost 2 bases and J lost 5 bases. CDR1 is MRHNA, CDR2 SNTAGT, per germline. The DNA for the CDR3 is TGTGCCAGCAGTGACGGACTAGCGGGAGACAATGAGCAGTTCTTC. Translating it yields CASSDGLAGDNEQFF.

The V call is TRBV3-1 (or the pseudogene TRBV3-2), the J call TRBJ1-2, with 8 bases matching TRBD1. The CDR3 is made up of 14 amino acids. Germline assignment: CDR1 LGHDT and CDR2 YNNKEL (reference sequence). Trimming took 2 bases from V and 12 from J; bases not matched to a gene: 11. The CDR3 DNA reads TGTGCCAGCAGCCAACTGGACAGGGAGGAGGAGCACACCTTC. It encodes CASSQLDREEEHTF.

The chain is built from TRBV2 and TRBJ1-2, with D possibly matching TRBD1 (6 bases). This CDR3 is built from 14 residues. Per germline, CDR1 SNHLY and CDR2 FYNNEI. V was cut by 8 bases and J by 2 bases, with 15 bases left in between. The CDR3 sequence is CASGGHGQNYGYTF. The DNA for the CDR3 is TGTGCCAGCGGGGGACACGGCCAAAACTATGGCTACACCTTC.

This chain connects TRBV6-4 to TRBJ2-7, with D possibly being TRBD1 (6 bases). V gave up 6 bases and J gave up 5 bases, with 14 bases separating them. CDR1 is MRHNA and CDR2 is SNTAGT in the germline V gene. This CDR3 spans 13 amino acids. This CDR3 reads CASSAQGADEQYF. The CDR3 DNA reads TGTGCCAGCAGCGCACAGGGAGCGGACGAGCAGTACTTC.

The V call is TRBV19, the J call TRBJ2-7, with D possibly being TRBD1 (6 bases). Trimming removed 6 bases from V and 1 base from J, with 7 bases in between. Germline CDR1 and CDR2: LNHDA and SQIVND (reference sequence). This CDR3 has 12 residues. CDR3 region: CASSDRSYEQYF. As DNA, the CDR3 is TGTGCCAGTAGCGACAGGTCCTACGAGCAGTACTTC.

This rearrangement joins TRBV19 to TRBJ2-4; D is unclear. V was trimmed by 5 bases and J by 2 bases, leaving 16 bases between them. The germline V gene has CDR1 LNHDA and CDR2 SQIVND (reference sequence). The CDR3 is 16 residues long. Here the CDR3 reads CASSFGALVSKNIQYF. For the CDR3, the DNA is TGTGCCAGTAGTTTCGGAGCATTGGTATCCAAAAACATTCAGTACTTC.

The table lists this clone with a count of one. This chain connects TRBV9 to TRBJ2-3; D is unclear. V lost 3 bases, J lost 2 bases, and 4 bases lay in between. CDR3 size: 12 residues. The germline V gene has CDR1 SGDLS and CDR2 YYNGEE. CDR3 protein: CASSEYTDTQYF. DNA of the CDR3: TGTGCCAGCAGCGAATACACAGATACGCAGTATTTT.

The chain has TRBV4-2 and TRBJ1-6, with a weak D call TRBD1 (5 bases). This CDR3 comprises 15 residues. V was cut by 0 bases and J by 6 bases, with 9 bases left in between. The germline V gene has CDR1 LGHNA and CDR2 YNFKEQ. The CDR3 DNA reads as TGTGCCAGCAGCCAAGAGGGAGGGGTTAATTCACCCCTCCACTTT. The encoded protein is CASSQEGGVNSPLHF.

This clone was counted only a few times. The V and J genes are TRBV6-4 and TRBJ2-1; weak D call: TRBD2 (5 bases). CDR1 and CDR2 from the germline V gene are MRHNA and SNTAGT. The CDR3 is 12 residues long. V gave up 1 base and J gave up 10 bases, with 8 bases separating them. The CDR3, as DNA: TGTGCCAGCAGTGACTGGCGCGGGGAGCAGTTCTTC. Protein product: CASSDWRGEQFF.

CDR3 amino acids: CASTPGADNQPQHF. The CDR3 DNA is TGTGCCAGCACCCCAGGGGCGGACAATCAGCCCCAGCATTTT. The genes are TRBV6-5 and TRBJ1-5; possible D gene TRBD1, 6 bases. There are 14 residues in the CDR3. The ends were cut back, 7 bases at V and 3 bases at J, with 13 bases in the middle. Per germline, CDR1 MNHEY and CDR2 SVGAGI.

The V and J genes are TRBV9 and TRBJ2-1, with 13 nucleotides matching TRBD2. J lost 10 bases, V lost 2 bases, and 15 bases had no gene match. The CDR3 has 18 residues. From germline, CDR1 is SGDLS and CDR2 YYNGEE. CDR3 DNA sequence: TGTGCCAGCAGCGTCCAACTGGGGGGGACTAGCGGGACTATGGAGCAGTTCTTC. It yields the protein CASSVQLGGTSGTMEQFF.

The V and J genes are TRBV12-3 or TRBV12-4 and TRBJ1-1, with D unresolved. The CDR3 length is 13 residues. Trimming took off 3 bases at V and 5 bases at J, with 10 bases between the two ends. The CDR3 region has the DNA TGTGCCAGCAGTTTTGTCGAGAAAACTGAAGCTTTCTTT. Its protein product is CASSFVEKTEAFF.

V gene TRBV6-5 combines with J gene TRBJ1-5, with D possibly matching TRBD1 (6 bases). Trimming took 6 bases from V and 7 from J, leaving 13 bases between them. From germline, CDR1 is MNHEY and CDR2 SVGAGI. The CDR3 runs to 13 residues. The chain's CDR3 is CASRWTVGQPQHF. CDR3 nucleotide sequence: TGTGCCAGCAGATGGACAGTGGGGCAGCCCCAGCATTTT.

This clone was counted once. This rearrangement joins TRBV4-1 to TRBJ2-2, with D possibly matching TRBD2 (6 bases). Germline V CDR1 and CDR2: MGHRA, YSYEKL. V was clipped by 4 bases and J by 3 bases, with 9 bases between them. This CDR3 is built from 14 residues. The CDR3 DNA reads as TGCGCCAGCAGCCCTGCGGGGTACACCGGGGAGCTGTTTTTT. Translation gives CASSPAGYTGELFF.

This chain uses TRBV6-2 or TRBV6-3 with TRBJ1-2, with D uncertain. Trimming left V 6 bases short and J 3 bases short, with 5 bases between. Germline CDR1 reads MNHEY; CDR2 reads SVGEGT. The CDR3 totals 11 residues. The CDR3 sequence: CASSGDYGYTF. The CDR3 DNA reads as TGTGCCAGCAGCGGAGACTATGGCTACACCTTC.

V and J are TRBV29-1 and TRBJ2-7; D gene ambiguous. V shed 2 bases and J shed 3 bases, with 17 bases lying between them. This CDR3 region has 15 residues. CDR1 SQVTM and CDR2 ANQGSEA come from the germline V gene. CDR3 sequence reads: CSVESSPGDHYEQYF. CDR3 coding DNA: TGCAGCGTTGAAAGTAGTCCCGGAGATCACTACGAGCAGTACTTC.

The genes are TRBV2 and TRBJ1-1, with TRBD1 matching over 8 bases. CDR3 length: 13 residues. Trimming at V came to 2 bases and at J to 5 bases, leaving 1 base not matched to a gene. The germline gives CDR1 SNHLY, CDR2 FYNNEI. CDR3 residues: CASSEQGATEAFF. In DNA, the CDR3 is TGTGCCAGCAGTGAACAGGGGGCGACTGAAGCTTTCTTT.

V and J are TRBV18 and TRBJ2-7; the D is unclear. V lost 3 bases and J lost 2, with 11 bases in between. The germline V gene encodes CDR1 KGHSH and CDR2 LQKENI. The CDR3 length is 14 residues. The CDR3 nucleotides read TGTGCCAGCTCACCCTATTCGTTACCCTACGAGCAGTACTTC. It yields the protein CASSPYSLPYEQYF.

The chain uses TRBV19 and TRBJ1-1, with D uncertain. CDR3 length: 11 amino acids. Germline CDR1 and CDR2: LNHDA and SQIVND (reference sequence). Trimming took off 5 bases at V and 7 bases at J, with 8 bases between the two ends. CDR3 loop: CASSSRGEAFF. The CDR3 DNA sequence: TGTGCCAGTAGTTCGCGCGGTGAAGCTTTCTTT.

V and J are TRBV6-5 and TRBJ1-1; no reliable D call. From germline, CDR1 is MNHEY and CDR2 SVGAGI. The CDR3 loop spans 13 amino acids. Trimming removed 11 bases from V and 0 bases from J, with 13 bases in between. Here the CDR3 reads CAAAGLMNTEAFF. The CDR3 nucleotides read TGTGCCGCGGCAGGACTTATGAACACTGAAGCTTTCTTT.

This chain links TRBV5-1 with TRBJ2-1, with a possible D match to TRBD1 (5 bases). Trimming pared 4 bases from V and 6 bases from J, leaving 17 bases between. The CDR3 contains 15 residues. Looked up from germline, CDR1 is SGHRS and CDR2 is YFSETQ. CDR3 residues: CASSILRQNSNEQFF. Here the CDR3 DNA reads TGCGCCAGCAGCATCCTTCGACAGAATTCCAATGAGCAGTTCTTC.

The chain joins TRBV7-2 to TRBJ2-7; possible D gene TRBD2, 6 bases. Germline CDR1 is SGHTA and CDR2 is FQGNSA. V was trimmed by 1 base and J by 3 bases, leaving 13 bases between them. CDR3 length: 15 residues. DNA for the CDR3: TGTGCCAGCAGCTTAGACAGGACTACTCGCTACGAGCAGTACTTC. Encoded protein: CASSLDRTTRYEQYF. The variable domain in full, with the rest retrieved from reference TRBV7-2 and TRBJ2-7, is GAGVSQSPSNKVTEKGKDVELRCDPISGHTALYWYRQSLGQGLEFLIYFQGNSAPDKSGLPSDRFSAERTGGSVSTLTIQRTQQEDSAVYLCASSLDRTTRYEQYFGPGTRLTVT.

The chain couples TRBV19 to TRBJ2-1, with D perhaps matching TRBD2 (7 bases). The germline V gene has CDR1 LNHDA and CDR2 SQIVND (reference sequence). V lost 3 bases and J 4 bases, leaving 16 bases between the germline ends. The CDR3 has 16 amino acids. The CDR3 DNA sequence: TGTGCCAGTAGTATCTGGGGGCCGGGGGGTTACAATGAGCAGTTCTTC. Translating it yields CASSIWGPGGYNEQFF.